The entry below describes one T cell receptor (beta chain). Its antigen is unknown. Base-call qualities are not available, and no considerably larger clone is one nucleotide away. The library was built by means of multiplex PCR. The sequencer listed for this sample is Illumina HiSeq 4000. iRepertoire HTBI primers and Arm-PCR amplification of CDR3 regions were used to construct TCR beta libraries. Before sequencing, the PCR products went through gel purification. From the authors' description of their analysis: A total of 62 TRBV and approximately 13 TRBJ segments were identified across samples and were used for gene usage analysis of CDR3 amino acid clonotypes. COPE and FqMerger were used to merge the filtered high-quality paired reads into contigs. BLAST was used to align contigs to IMGT TRBV, TRBD and TRBJ reference genes, with CDR3 defined following IMGT. Any clonotype with a frequency above 0.1% was classified as a highly expanded clone. Repertoire diversity was measured by Shannon entropy, and V-J evenness by the Gini coefficient. A clonotype found in more than one individual was treated as public. Using fastp at Q25 and MiXCR, TCRdb reprocessed the public reads and kept productive beta chains. A single entry per CDR3 protein holds the most common genes and DNA from its merged rows. The V and J calls here are based on TCRdb, not the publication. The sample includes just over 600,000 distinct CDR3 sequences, with under 20% observed a single time. The biggest ten clones account for about 17% of the sample.

The germline V gene provides CDR1 SGHVS and CDR2 FQNEAQ. The germline ends are 6 bases apart after V is trimmed by 0 bases and J by 9 bases. The CDR3 numbers 12 residues from cysteine through phenylalanine. The CDR3 DNA has 36 bases and is translated from base 1. This sample's time point label indicates: newly diagnosed GD, antithyroid drugs for less than 3 months. RNA was extracted from PBMCs in TRIzol for both TCR sequencing and RNA sequencing. The diagnosis of Graves' disease was made according to American Thyroid Association guidelines. Recruitment of patients was carried out at an endocrinology department in Xi'an, China. Each patient gave approximately 9 milliliters of peripheral blood, collected in an EDTA anticoagulant tube. PBMCs were isolated by Ficoll Paque Plus density gradient separation without further T cell sorting. RNA quality was checked with an Agilent 2100 Bioanalyzer and agarose gel, and concentration with a NanoDrop 2000.

The data are from a study of regulatory T cells in long-lasting Graves disease (TCRdb year 2021). A note on the overall study: Patients with newly diagnosed Graves' disease had been on antithyroid drugs for under 3 months. Patients with persistent Graves' disease were compared with patients with newly diagnosed Graves' disease using TCR sequencing and RNA sequencing of peripheral blood. A total of 35 or so samples were covered by TCR sequencing, comprising about 13 persistent and some 20 newly diagnosed Graves' disease patients. The study was conducted in China and was registered as a clinical trial. Beyond this particular receptor, the publication reports: More public clonotypes were shared among persistent patients (under 3,000) than among newly diagnosed patients (approximately 1,000). Preferential use of TRBV28, TRBJ1-2 and TRBJ2-5 was observed in persistent disease, whereas TRBV20-1 and TRBJ2-1 were favored in newly diagnosed disease. Only peripheral blood was studied, because thyroid tissue, the primary lesion, was inaccessible. Compared with newly diagnosed patients, patients with persistent Graves' disease had lower TCR Shannon entropy and fewer highly expanded clones, which suggests clonal expansion. The authors acknowledged the small sample size as a limitation that may reduce accuracy. Only the TCR beta chain was sequenced and analyzed.

A further study also used this sample, focusing on T cells in Graves' hyperthyroidism and ophthalmopathy. As the second publication notes: Stable Graves' hyperthyroidism was defined as the absence of progression to ophthalmopathy over 18 months of follow-up. Hyperthyroidism patients were newly diagnosed, had a disease duration of under 2 months, and were aged 18 to 65 years. Exclusion was applied to patients with uncontrolled infections, other autoimmune diseases, pregnancy or lactation. Clinical symptoms, serum thyroxine and TRAb, thyroid ultrasound, and orbital computed tomography formed the basis for the diagnoses. A first-round RT-PCR of the TCR CDR3 used the HTBI primer set with the Qiagen OneStep RT-PCR kit. Most expanded thyroid clonotypes (frequency above 0.001) were also found in blood, which suggests that blood repertoires may mirror thyroid immune responses. In cross-validation, a model built on a 13 V-J signature told ophthalmopathy apart from stable hyperthyroidism with under 90% sensitivity and 81% to 82% specificity, and in testing the same model reached 80%/75%. During validation, the model predicted progression to ophthalmopathy a median of roughly 7.1 months ahead of onset, with almost 71% sensitivity and about 72% specificity. To identify distinguishing TCR V-J signatures, a discovery cohort of about 100 patients was used, comprising fewer than 45 with Graves' ophthalmopathy and some 57 with stable Graves' hyperthyroidism. Prospective prediction of ophthalmopathy was tested in an independent validation cohort of 18 to 20 hyperthyroidism patients and around 16 patients who later progressed to ophthalmopathy. For training and testing, the 100 or so patients in the discovery cohort were randomly divided in a 7:3 ratio. Thyroid tissue and blood T-cell repertoires from several Graves' hyperthyroidism patients were also compared in the study. Following sampling, methimazole starting at 30 mg daily was given to hyperthyroidism patients, and high-dose intravenous methylprednisolone was given to ophthalmopathy patients. The libraries were constructed in a second round of multiplex PCR and then size-selected and purified. Libraries were sequenced paired-end with 100 bp reads on an Illumina HiSeq2000. SOAPnuke was used to process the raw data, throwing out any read that contained adapters or uncalled bases, had a mean Phred below 15, or lacked an exact constant-primer or identifier match. COPE v1.2.5 was used to merge high-quality paired reads, and clonotypes were defined as unique nucleotide sequences. Clonotypes were aligned to IMGT TRBV, TRBD and TRBJ reference segments using MiTCR v1.1. Analysis was restricted to V-J combinations with a frequency above 0.0001, which covered 98% to 99.2% of repertoires. A TCS score was defined as the ratio between F50 (clonal expansion) and ExV (chaos), using BLOSUM62-based TCRdist between CDR3 peptides within each V-J. Welch's t-statistics and random forest reduced 500 to 550 V-J features to around 14, which were used in a naive Bayes classifier (R e1071). Sample size was not statistically predetermined, and blinding of investigators to group allocation was not performed. The paper reports TCR Vbeta CDR3 sequencing of some 140 peripheral blood samples: fewer than 50 ophthalmopathy, some 80 hyperthyroidism and 17 progressor patients.

Material: peripheral blood mononuclear cells (PBMCs), obtained at new diagnosis, from a patient treated with antithyroid drugs. This TCR derives from a woman in her twenties or thirties with Graves disease. Donor details come from another sample of the same person, matched by shared clones. The chain is encoded by TRBV7-8 joined to TRBJ2-1, with the D segment possibly TRBD1 or TRBD2, each aligning over 5 bases. The DNA sequence is TGTGCCAGCAGCTTAGCGGGGGTTGAGCAGTTCTTC. This encodes CASSLAGVEQFF.